The 30 T cell receptor beta chains reported below all come from one sample, sequenced in a study of cytomegalovirus exposure and HLA in healthy donors. Only in-frame clones appear in the TCRdb table, and some are missing; sequencing was by immunoSEQ multiplex PCR. The sample lists approximately 160,000 clones, approximately 91% occurring once. The sequenced material came from PBMCs. Receptors were obtained from a woman between 18 and 29 years old in good health and CMV-seropositive.

V is TRBV5-1 and J is TRBJ1-1; 8 positions match TRBD1. The CDR3 runs 15 residues. CDR1 and CDR2 from the germline V gene are SGHRS and YFSETQ. Trimming cost V 4 bases and J 7 bases; bases outside gene matches: 12. The CDR3 spells CASSLPRQGINEAFF. CDR3 nucleotide sequence: TGCGCCAGCAGCCTGCCGAGACAGGGGATCAATGAAGCTTTCTTT.

V gene TRBV5-1 combines with J gene TRBJ1-5, with 7 bases aligning to TRBD1. The germline V gene has CDR1 SGHRS and CDR2 YFSETQ. The V and J ends lost 1 base and 3 bases, in that order; junction bases with no gene match: 4. This CDR3 region has 15 residues. The CDR3 loop is CASSLSDRFNQPQHF. As DNA, the CDR3 is TGCGCCAGCAGCTTGTCGGACAGGTTCAATCAGCCCCAGCATTTT.

The chain uses TRBV5-6 and TRBJ2-7; 8 bases fit TRBD2. This CDR3 is 16 amino acids long. Germline values: CDR1 SGHDT, CDR2 YYEEEE. V lost 1 base to trimming and J lost 2 bases; unmatched junction nucleotides: 8. CDR3 nucleotide sequence: TGTGCCAGCAGCTTGACGCTTACTAGCGGACCCTACGAGCAGTACTTC. Its translation is CASSLTLTSGPYEQYF.

The chain is built from TRBV9 and TRBJ1-1; tentatively, D is TRBD1 (5 bases). Germline CDR1 reads SGDLS; CDR2 reads YYNGEE. The V and J ends lost 3 bases and 3 bases respectively, with 15 bases between them. This CDR3 has 15 amino acids. In nucleotides, the CDR3 is TGTGCCAGCAGCGGCCATGCAGGGAGGTACACTGAAGCTTTCTTT. Translation: CASSGHAGRYTEAFF.

The chain recombines TRBV4-1 with TRBJ2-1, with TRBD2 matching 7 bases. Looked up from germline, CDR1 is MGHRA and CDR2 is YSYEKL. The ends lost 0 bases at V and 2 bases at J; junction bases unmatched: 1. This CDR3 has 15 residues. This CDR3 reads CASSQEAGTYNEQFF. The CDR3 coding sequence is TGCGCCAGCAGCCAAGAAGCGGGGACCTACAATGAGCAGTTCTTC.

This clone is a singleton in its sample. V usage is TRBV6-6 and J usage is TRBJ1-5, with 8 bases matching TRBD1. CDR1 MNHNY and CDR2 SVGAGI come from the germline V gene (reference sequence). This CDR3 spans 15 amino acids. V lost 4 bases and J lost 1; bases outside the gene matches: 3. The CDR3 spells CASSLRTGSNQPQHF. The CDR3 coding sequence is TGTGCCAGCAGTTTACGGACAGGGAGCAATCAGCCCCAGCATTTT.

This clone was seen once. J is TRBJ1-2 and V is TRBV5-1; unclear D gene. The length of the CDR3 is 17 residues. Trimming removed 0 bases at V and 2 bases at J, with 17 bases between. The germline gives CDR1 SGHRS, CDR2 YFSETQ. CDR3 amino acids: CASSLEWSADSNYGYTF. In DNA, the CDR3 is TGCGCCAGCAGCTTGGAGTGGTCGGCGGATTCGAACTATGGCTACACCTTC.

This clone was recorded a few times. J is TRBJ1-4 and V is TRBV19; D remains unclear. Trimming took off 6 bases at V and 6 bases at J, with 17 bases between the two ends. The CDR3 spans 15 residues. The germline V gene encodes CDR1 LNHDA and CDR2 SQIVND (reference sequence). DNA for the CDR3: TGTGCCAGTAGCCGCAACAGCCTTACGGATGAAAAACTGTTTTTT. This translates into CASSRNSLTDEKLFF. Full variable domain (rest looked up from reference TRBV19 and TRBJ1-4): DGGITQSPKYLFRKEGQNVTLSCEQNLNHDAMYWYRQDPGQGLRLIYYSQIVNDFQKGDIAEGYSVSREKKESFPLTVTSAQKNPTAFYLCASSRNSLTDEKLFFGSGTQLSVL.

The rearrangement links TRBV5-6 to TRBJ2-7, with D perhaps matching TRBD1 (6 bases). The CDR3 consists of 13 residues. Germline V lookup: CDR1 SGHDT, CDR2 YYEEEE. V was trimmed by 4 bases and J by 2 bases, leaving 10 bases between them. CDR3 residues: CASSVDSTYEQYF. The CDR3, as DNA: TGTGCCAGCAGCGTGGACAGCACCTACGAGCAGTACTTC.

This CDR3 is CASRPRVTVRNTIYF. The DNA for the CDR3 is TGTGCAAGTCGCCCGCGTGTGACAGTCAGAAACACCATATATTTT. This chain joins TRBV12-2 and TRBJ1-3; TRBD1, the table's D call, lacks a check against the DNA. TRBV12-2 is an annotated pseudogene. The length of the CDR3 is 15 residues.

This sequence joins TRBV11-3 and TRBJ2-7; 7 bases line up with TRBD1. The CDR3 has 14 residues. V trimming: 5 bases; J trimming: 2 bases; junction bases outside the gene matches: 6. Germline CDR1 SGHNT, CDR2 YENEEA. CDR3 protein: CASSLGTAAYEQYF. The CDR3 DNA reads TGTGCCAGCAGCCTGGGGACAGCGGCCTACGAGCAGTACTTC. Full variable domain (remainder filled in from reference TRBV11-3 and TRBJ2-7): EAGVVQSPRYKIIEKKQPVAFWCNPISGHNTLYWYLQNLGQGPELLIRYENEEAVDDSQLPKDRFSAERLKGVDSTLKIQPAELGDSAVYLCASSLGTAAYEQYFGPGTRLTVT.

This rearrangement joins TRBV28 to TRBJ2-3; tentatively, D is TRBD2 (6 bases). The length of the CDR3 is 15 residues. Looked up from germline, CDR1 is MDHEN and CDR2 is SYDVKM. Trimming removed 3 bases at V and 6 bases at J, with 16 bases between. The CDR3 spells CASSLAPLAPDTQYF. The CDR3 DNA follows: TGTGCCAGCAGTTTGGCGCCACTAGCACCCGATACGCAGTATTTT. Based on the CDR3 plus reference TRBV28 and TRBJ2-3, the full variable domain is DVKVTQSSRYLVKRTGEKVFLECVQDMDHENMFWYRQDPGLGLRLIYFSYDVKMKEKGDIPEGYSVSREKKERFSLILESASTNQTSMYLCASSLAPLAPDTQYFGPGTRLTVL.

This clone has a handful of counts. The chain couples TRBV6-1 to TRBJ2-5; weak D call: TRBD2 (5 bases). The V and J ends lost 3 bases and 3 bases respectively, with 11 bases between them. CDR1 and CDR2 (germline): MNHNS, SASEGT. CDR3 length: 14 amino acids. The CDR3 reads CASSERVPKETQYF. As DNA, the CDR3 is TGTGCCAGCAGTGAGAGGGTCCCTAAAGAGACCCAGTACTTC.

V and J are TRBV11-1 and TRBJ2-5; D uncertain. V lost 1 base, J lost 1 base, and 7 bases lay in between. The CDR3 length is 14 residues. Germline-derived CDR1 and CDR2 are SGHAT and FQDESV (reference sequence). The CDR3 DNA follows: TGTGCCAGCAGCTTAGGTGCGGCCCAAGAGACCCAGTACTTC. This sequence encodes CASSLGAAQETQYF.

This clone was seen a handful of times. This rearrangement joins TRBV13 to TRBJ2-1; tentative D call: TRBD2 (6 bases). The CDR3 extends over 17 amino acids. V gave up 0 bases and J gave up 9 bases, with 21 bases separating them. CDR1 and CDR2 from the germline V gene are PRHDT and FYEKMQ (reference sequence). CDR3 sequence (DNA): TGTGCCAGCAGCTTAGGGCCGGGGGACTCCGGGGCGGTTGAGCAGTTCTTC. The encoded protein is CASSLGPGDSGAVEQFF.

This clone was counted a single time. The chain is built from TRBV11-1 and TRBJ2-7, with a weak D call TRBD2 (5 bases). Trimming left V 5 bases short and J 0 bases short, with 8 bases between. The CDR3 is made up of 13 amino acids. CDR1 is SGHAT and CDR2 is FQDESV in the germline V gene (reference sequence). In DNA form, the CDR3 reads TGTGCCAGCAGCGTCGGGGACTCCTACGAGCAGTACTTC. It encodes CASSVGDSYEQYF.

The chain couples TRBV11-1 to TRBJ2-1, with 11 bases fitting TRBD1. The length of the CDR3 is 15 residues. CDR1 and CDR2 (germline): SGHAT, FQDESV (reference sequence). V dropped 5 bases and J dropped 4; count of bases not matched to a gene: 4. CDR3 DNA: TGTGCCAGCAGCCGCGGACAGGGGGCTTACAATGAGCAGTTCTTC. It specifies CASSRGQGAYNEQFF.

The gene calls are TRBV29-1 and TRBJ2-3, with TRBD2 matching over 9 bases. V dropped 5 bases and J dropped 6; count of bases not matched to a gene: 15. The CDR3 length is 16 residues. Germline V gene data show CDR1 as SQVTM and CDR2 as ANQGSEA. The CDR3 DNA is TGCAGCGTTCTCAGGGTAAGGGTAGCGGGAGTCGATACGCAGTATTTT. This codes for CSVLRVRVAGVDTQYF.

The chain recombines TRBV28 with TRBJ1-3, with 7 nucleotides matching TRBD1. The CDR3 runs 16 residues. Trimming took 1 base from V and 0 from J; bases not matched to a gene: 3. Germline V gene lookup returns CDR1 MDHEN and CDR2 SYDVKM. CDR3 nucleotide sequence: TGTGCCAGCAGTTTATTCCAGGGGGTCTCTGGAAACACCATATATTTT. It translates to CASSLFQGVSGNTIYF. The whole variable domain, filled in from reference TRBV28 and TRBJ1-3, reads DVKVTQSSRYLVKRTGEKVFLECVQDMDHENMFWYRQDPGLGLRLIYFSYDVKMKEKGDIPEGYSVSREKKERFSLILESASTNQTSMYLCASSLFQGVSGNTIYFGEGSWLTVV.

The chain joins TRBV21-1 to TRBJ2-2; the table gives TRBD1 as D, unverified against the DNA. TRBV21-1 is deemed a pseudogene. This CDR3 region has 17 residues. The chain's CDR3 is CASSTRPDRANTGELFF. The CDR3 DNA follows: TGTGCCAGCAGCACCCGACCGGACAGAGCAAACACCGGGGAGCTGTTTTTT.

V and J are TRBV15 and TRBJ2-2, with 7 bases aligning to TRBD2. Germline CDR1 reads LNHNV; CDR2 reads YYDKDF (reference sequence). CDR3 length equals 14 residues. After removal of 4 bases from V and 5 bases from J, the junction contained 4 bases not matched to a gene. The CDR3, as DNA: TGTGCCACCAGCACCGGGGAGGGGACCGGGGAGCTGTTTTTT. Its protein product is CATSTGEGTGELFF.

The CDR3 reads CASSLTGVAFF. CDR3 nucleotides: TGTGCCAGCAGCCTGACAGGGGTCGCTTTCTTT. The chain links TRBV11-3 to TRBJ1-1; 8 bases fit TRBD1. With 5 bases clipped from V and 11 bases from J, the junction kept 4 bases outside the gene matches. The CDR3 extends over 11 amino acids. CDR1 is SGHNT and CDR2 is YENEEA in the germline V gene.

The V call is TRBV19, the J call TRBJ1-5; D perhaps matches TRBD1 (6 bases). From germline, CDR1 is LNHDA and CDR2 SQIVND (reference sequence). V was pared by 3 bases and J by 6 bases, with 12 bases between. The CDR3 is 14 residues long. DNA of the CDR3: TGTGCCAGTAGTATCACAGGGATGGGTCAGCCCCAGCATTTT. It codes for CASSITGMGQPQHF.

This clone was recorded once. The gene calls are TRBV5-6 and TRBJ2-7, with D tentatively TRBD2 (6 bases). V lost 5 bases and J 0 bases, leaving 24 bases between the germline ends. Germline-derived CDR1 and CDR2 are SGHDT and YYEEEE. This CDR3 contains 18 residues. This CDR3 is CASSSQSRWTDYSYEQYF. DNA for the CDR3: TGTGCCAGCAGTTCCCAGTCTAGATGGACGGACTACTCCTACGAGCAGTACTTC.

The chain combines TRBV5-4 with TRBJ1-3; D remains ambiguous. The CDR3 is 15 amino acids. Trimming took off 4 bases at V and 2 bases at J, with 13 bases between the two ends. Germline V gives CDR1 SGHNT, CDR2 YYREEE (reference sequence). CDR3 sequence (DNA): TGTGCCAGCAGCCCCAACCCCACTGCTGGAAACACCATATATTTT. Its translation is CASSPNPTAGNTIYF.

The chain recombines TRBV30 with TRBJ1-2; 12 bases fit TRBD1. Germline loops: CDR1 GTSNPN, CDR2 SVGIG (reference sequence). The CDR3 runs 14 residues. V was clipped by 4 bases and J by 6 bases; unmatched bases: 6. The CDR3 reads CAWTWDRGLDGYTF. CDR3 bases: TGTGCCTGGACATGGGACAGGGGGCTGGATGGCTACACCTTC. Looking up the rest from reference TRBV30 and TRBJ1-2 gives the full variable domain: SQTIHQWPATLVQPVGSPLSLECTVEGTSNPNLYWYRQAAGRGLQLLFYSVGIGQISSEVPQNLSASRPQDRQFILSSKKLLLSDSGFYLCAWTWDRGLDGYTFGSGTRLTVV.

The chain uses TRBV28 and TRBJ2-7; D possibly corresponds to TRBD2 (5 bases). The germline V and J ends were trimmed by 6 bases and 2 bases, with 8 bases remaining between them. In germline, CDR1 is MDHEN, CDR2 SYDVKM. The CDR3 is 12 amino acids. The chain's CDR3 is CASSPRAYEQYF. The CDR3 region has the DNA TGTGCCAGCAGCCCGCGGGCCTACGAGCAGTACTTC.

This chain links TRBV19 with TRBJ1-2; TRBD1 matches at 7 bases. V dropped 6 bases and J dropped 4; count of bases not matched to a gene: 8. The CDR3 extends over 14 amino acids. The germline V gene encodes CDR1 LNHDA and CDR2 SQIVND (reference sequence). In DNA form, the CDR3 reads TGTGCCAGTAGCCCAGGGGGTCGAGCCTATGGCTACACCTTC. It translates to CASSPGGRAYGYTF.

CDR3 residues: CSVVGSGSSYEQYF. The CDR3 coding sequence is TGCAGCGTTGTTGGTAGCGGGAGCTCCTACGAGCAGTACTTC. The rearrangement uses TRBV29-1 and TRBJ2-7, with TRBD2 identical over 9 bases. Trimming took 4 bases from V and 0 from J; bases not matched to a gene: 4. The CDR3 sequence is 14 residues long. Germline assignment: CDR1 SQVTM and CDR2 ANQGSEA.

This clone was recorded only once. The rearrangement uses TRBV9 and TRBJ2-2, with a possible D match to TRBD1 (5 bases). Trimming removed 0 bases at V and 6 bases at J, with 12 bases between. This CDR3 contains 15 residues. Germline values: CDR1 SGDLS, CDR2 YYNGEE. The CDR3 DNA follows: TGTGCCAGCAGCGTAGCGCAGGGCCCCTCCGGGGAGCTGTTTTTT. It translates to CASSVAQGPSGELFF.